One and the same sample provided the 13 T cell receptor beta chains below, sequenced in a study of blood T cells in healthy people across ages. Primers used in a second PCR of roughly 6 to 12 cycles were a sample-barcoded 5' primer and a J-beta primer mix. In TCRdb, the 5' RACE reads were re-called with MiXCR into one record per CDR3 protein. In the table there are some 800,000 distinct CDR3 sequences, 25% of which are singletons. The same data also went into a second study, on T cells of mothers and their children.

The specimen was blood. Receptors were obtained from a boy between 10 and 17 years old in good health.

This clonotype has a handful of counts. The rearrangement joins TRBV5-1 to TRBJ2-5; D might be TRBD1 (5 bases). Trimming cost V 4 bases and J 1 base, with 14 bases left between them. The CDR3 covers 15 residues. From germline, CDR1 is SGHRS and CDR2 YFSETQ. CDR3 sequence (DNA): TGCGCCAGCAGCACTCACAGGCGGAGCCAAGAGACCCAGTACTTC. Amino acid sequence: CASSTHRRSQETQYF. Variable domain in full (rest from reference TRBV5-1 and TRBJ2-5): KAGVTQTPRYLIKTRGQQVTLSCSPISGHRSVSWYQQTPGQGLQFLFEYFSETQRNKGNFPGRFSGRQFSNSRSEMNVSTLELGDSALYLCASSTHRRSQETQYFGPGTRLLVL.

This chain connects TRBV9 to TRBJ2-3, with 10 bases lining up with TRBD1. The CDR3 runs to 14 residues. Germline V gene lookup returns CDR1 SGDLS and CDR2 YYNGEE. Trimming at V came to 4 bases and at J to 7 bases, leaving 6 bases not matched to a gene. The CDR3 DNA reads TGTGCCAGCAGCCCGGGACAGGGGTTTAATACGCAGTATTTT. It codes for CASSPGQGFNTQYF.

The CDR3 is CASGRLRAGDSYEQYF. CDR3 bases: TGTGCCAGCGGCCGGCTCCGGGCGGGGGACTCCTACGAGCAGTACTTC. The gene calls are TRBV7-9 and TRBJ2-7, with 7 bases matching TRBD2. The CDR3 has 16 residues. In germline, CDR1 is SEHNR, CDR2 FQNEAQ (reference sequence). V trimming: 8 bases; J trimming: 0 bases; junction bases outside the gene matches: 13.

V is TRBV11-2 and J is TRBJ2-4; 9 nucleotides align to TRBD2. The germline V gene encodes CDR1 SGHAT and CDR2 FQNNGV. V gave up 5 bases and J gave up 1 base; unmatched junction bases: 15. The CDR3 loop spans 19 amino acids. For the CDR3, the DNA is TGTGCCAGCAGCCCGGGGCGCGGGAGGGTCCAGTCGGCCAAAAACATTCAGTACTTC. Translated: CASSPGRGRVQSAKNIQYF.

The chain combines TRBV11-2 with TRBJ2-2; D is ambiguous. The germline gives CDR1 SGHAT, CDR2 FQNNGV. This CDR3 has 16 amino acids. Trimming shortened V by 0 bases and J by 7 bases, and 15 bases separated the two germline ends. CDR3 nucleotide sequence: TGTGCCAGCAGCTTAGAGATTAGCCGGGTTGTCGGGGAGCTGTTTTTT. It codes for CASSLEISRVVGELFF.

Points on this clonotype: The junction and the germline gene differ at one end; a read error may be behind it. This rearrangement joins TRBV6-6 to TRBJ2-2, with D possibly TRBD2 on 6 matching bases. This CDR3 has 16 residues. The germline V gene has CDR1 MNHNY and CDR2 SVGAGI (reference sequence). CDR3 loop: CANSYSYSGDTGELFF. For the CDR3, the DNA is TGTGCCAACAGTTACTCATACTCGGGGGACACCGGGGAGCTGTTTTTT.

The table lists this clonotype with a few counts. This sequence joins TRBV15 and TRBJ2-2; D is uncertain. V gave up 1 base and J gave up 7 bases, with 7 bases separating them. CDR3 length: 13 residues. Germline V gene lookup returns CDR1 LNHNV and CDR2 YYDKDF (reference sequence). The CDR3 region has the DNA TGTGCCACCAGCAGAGCTAGGAACGGGGAGCTGTTTTTT. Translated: CATSRARNGELFF.

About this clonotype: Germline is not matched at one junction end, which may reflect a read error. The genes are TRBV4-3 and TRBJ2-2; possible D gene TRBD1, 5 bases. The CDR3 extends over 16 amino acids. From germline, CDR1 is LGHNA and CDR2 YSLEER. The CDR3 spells CTSSQLKGPLTGELFF. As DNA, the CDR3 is TGCACCAGCAGCCAATTGAAGGGGCCGCTGACCGGGGAGCTGTTTTTT.

This CDR3 reads CASTYPSGRSTDTQYF. The CDR3 bases are TGTGCCAGCACCTACCCTAGCGGGAGGAGCACAGATACGCAGTATTTT. This rearrangement joins TRBV28 to TRBJ2-3, with 11 bases matching TRBD2. CDR3 length: 16 amino acids. Germline CDR1 is MDHEN and CDR2 is SYDVKM. The V segment lost 7 bases and the J segment 0 bases; nucleotides outside the gene matches: 6.

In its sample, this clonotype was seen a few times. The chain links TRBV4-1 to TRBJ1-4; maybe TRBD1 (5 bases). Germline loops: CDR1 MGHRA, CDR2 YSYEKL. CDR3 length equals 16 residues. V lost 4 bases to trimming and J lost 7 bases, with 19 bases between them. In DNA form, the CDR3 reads TGCGCCAGCAGCCGATGGGGCGGGAGGGGTGGTGAAAAACTGTTTTTT. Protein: CASSRWGGRGGEKLFF.

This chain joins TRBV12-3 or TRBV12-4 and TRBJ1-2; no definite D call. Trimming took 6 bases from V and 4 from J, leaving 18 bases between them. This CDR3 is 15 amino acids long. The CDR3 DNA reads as TGTGCCAGCAGCCCTACCGTGGGAGGGAGCTATGGCTACACCTTC. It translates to CASSPTVGGSYGYTF.

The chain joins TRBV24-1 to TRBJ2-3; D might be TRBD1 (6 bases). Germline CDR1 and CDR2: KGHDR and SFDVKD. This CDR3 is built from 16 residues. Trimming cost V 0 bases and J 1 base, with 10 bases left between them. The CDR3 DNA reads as TGTGCCACCAGTGATTTGCCCCGACAGGGCACAGATACGCAGTATTTT. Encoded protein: CATSDLPRQGTDTQYF.

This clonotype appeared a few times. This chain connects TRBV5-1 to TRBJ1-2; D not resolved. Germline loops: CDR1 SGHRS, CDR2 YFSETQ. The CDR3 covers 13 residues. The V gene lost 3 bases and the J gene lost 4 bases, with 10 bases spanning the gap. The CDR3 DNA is TGCGCCAGCAGCTCCGGGATCAGCTATGGCTACACCTTC. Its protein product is CASSSGISYGYTF. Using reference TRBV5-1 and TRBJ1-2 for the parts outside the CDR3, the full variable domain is KAGVTQTPRYLIKTRGQQVTLSCSPISGHRSVSWYQQTPGQGLQFLFEYFSETQRNKGNFPGRFSGRQFSNSRSEMNVSTLELGDSALYLCASSSGISYGYTFGSGTRLTVV.